The 31 T cell receptor beta chains given below trace back to one sample, sequenced in a study of Tregs in tolerant kidney transplant recipients. Data came from immunoSEQ multiplex PCR; TCRdb stores just in-frame clones and leaves some out. The sample has 110,000 or so clones; 90% are singletons. Sequencing was performed on CD4+ T cells from blood, taken before the transplant. The source is a human donor who received a combined kidney and bone marrow transplant.

V gene TRBV9 combines with J gene TRBJ1-1; D uncertain. CDR1 and CDR2 (germline): SGDLS, YYNGEE. This CDR3 is 13 amino acids long. V was clipped by 0 bases and J by 4 bases, with 7 bases between them. CDR3 residues: CASSVALSTEAFF. The CDR3, as DNA: TGTGCCAGCAGCGTAGCGTTGTCCACTGAAGCTTTCTTT.

This clone was seen a handful of times. CDR3: CASSPYTDTQYF. In DNA form, the CDR3 reads TGTGCCAGCAGCCCCTACACAGATACGCAGTATTTT. The chain employs TRBV7-9 and TRBJ2-3; D is uncertain. V was shortened by 5 bases and J by 2 bases, with 5 bases between the two germline ends. CDR1 and CDR2 from the germline V gene are SEHNR and FQNEAQ (reference sequence). CDR3 length: 12 amino acids.

This chain links TRBV27 with TRBJ2-4; 7 bases are shared with TRBD1. After removal of 5 bases from V and 7 bases from J, the junction contained 8 bases not matched to a gene. CDR1 is MNHEY and CDR2 is SMNVEV in the germline V gene (reference sequence). The CDR3 is 14 residues long. The chain's CDR3 is CASSPRQGGNIQYF. The CDR3 DNA is TGTGCCAGCAGTCCCCGACAGGGTGGGAACATTCAGTACTTC.

DNA for the CDR3: TGTGCCAGCAGTGGAGCGAGGACATCCAGCGGCTACACCTTC. It encodes CASSGARTSSGYTF. The rearrangement joins TRBV2 to TRBJ1-2; the D gene is possibly TRBD1 (5 bases). V was cut by 4 bases and J by 8 bases, with 17 bases left in between. The germline CDR1 and CDR2 sequences are SNHLY and FYNNEI. The CDR3 length is 14 residues.

This chain connects TRBV7-2 to TRBJ1-1, with 7 bases that match TRBD1. The CDR3 has 14 amino acids. Unmatched junction bases numbered 6, after V lost 4 bases and J lost 4 bases. Looked up from germline, CDR1 is SGHTA and CDR2 is FQGNSA. CDR3 loop: CASSSRTGGTEAFF. As DNA, the CDR3 is TGTGCCAGCAGCTCACGGACAGGCGGCACTGAAGCTTTCTTT.

CDR3 DNA: TGCGCCAGCAGCTTGGCCGGTGCAGGGTTGAACACTGAAGCTTTCTTT. Its translation is CASSLAGAGLNTEAFF. J is TRBJ1-1 and V is TRBV5-1; D is perhaps TRBD1 (5 bases). The CDR3 runs 16 residues. V gave up 0 bases and J gave up 0 bases, with 12 bases separating them. CDR1 and CDR2 (germline): SGHRS, YFSETQ.

The genes are TRBV11-2 and TRBJ1-1; D unclear. The CDR3 runs to 12 residues. Looked up from germline, CDR1 is SGHAT and CDR2 is FQNNGV. V was clipped by 4 bases and J by 0 bases, with 3 bases between them. CDR3 nucleotides: TGTGCCAGCAGCTCGGTGAACACTGAAGCTTTCTTT. This gives the protein CASSSVNTEAFF.

Concerning this clone: At the DNA level, this CDR3 is encoded by other sequences in the same sample as well. The J gene is TRBJ2-3, the V gene TRBV7-2; 11 bases agree with TRBD2. Trimming cost V 5 bases and J 0 bases; bases outside gene matches: 4. Per the germline V gene, CDR1 is SGHTA and CDR2 is FQGNSA. The CDR3 runs 16 residues. CDR3 protein: CASSPRLAGSTDTQYF. CDR3 sequence (DNA): TGTGCCAGCAGCCCGAGACTAGCGGGGAGCACAGATACGCAGTATTTT. Looking up the rest from reference TRBV7-2 and TRBJ2-3 gives the full variable domain: GAGVSQSPSNKVTEKGKDVELRCDPISGHTALYWYRQSLGQGLEFLIYFQGNSAPDKSGLPSDRFSAERTGGSVSTLTIQRTQQEDSAVYLCASSPRLAGSTDTQYFGPGTRLTVL.

The chain joins TRBV7-2 to TRBJ1-4; 8 positions agree with TRBD1. The V gene end was trimmed by 3 bases and the J gene end by 7 bases; junction bases not matched to a gene: 7. CDR1 is SGHTA and CDR2 is FQGNSA in the germline V gene. The CDR3 extends over 15 amino acids. CDR3 sequence: CASSLTGARVEKLFF. The CDR3 DNA reads TGTGCCAGCAGCTTGACAGGGGCGCGGGTTGAAAAACTGTTTTTT.

The chain uses TRBV28 and TRBJ1-3; D is uncertain. This CDR3 comprises 14 residues. Germline CDR1 reads MDHEN; CDR2 reads SYDVKM. V lost 4 bases, J lost 7 bases, and 14 bases lay in between. The CDR3 reads CASSSRGIKNTIYF. The CDR3 DNA reads TGTGCCAGCAGTTCCAGAGGGATTAAGAACACCATATATTTT. The whole variable domain, remainder taken from reference TRBV28 and TRBJ1-3, is DVKVTQSSRYLVKRTGEKVFLECVQDMDHENMFWYRQDPGLGLRLIYFSYDVKMKEKGDIPEGYSVSREKKERFSLILESASTNQTSMYLCASSSRGIKNTIYFGEGSWLTVV.

The table lists this clone with a count of one. The J gene is TRBJ1-1, the V gene TRBV11-2; TRBD1 is a possible D gene (6 bases). The length of the CDR3 is 14 residues. Trimming removed 1 base from V and 4 bases from J, with 10 bases in between. From germline, CDR1 is SGHAT and CDR2 FQNNGV. The CDR3 is CASSLAWGLTEAFF. Written as DNA, the CDR3 is TGTGCCAGCAGCTTAGCATGGGGGCTCACTGAAGCTTTCTTT.

The rearrangement links TRBV5-4 to TRBJ1-2, with TRBD1 matching 9 bases. The CDR3 runs to 14 residues. Germline CDR1 is SGHNT and CDR2 is YYREEE (reference sequence). Trimming removed 3 bases from V and 7 bases from J; junction bases left unmatched: 7. CDR3 in amino acids: CASSWPPGQGGYTF. In DNA form, the CDR3 reads TGTGCCAGCAGCTGGCCACCGGGACAGGGTGGCTACACCTTC.

The rearrangement links TRBV2 to TRBJ2-2; 7 bases match TRBD2. Germline V lookup: CDR1 SNHLY, CDR2 FYNNEI. Trimming removed 9 bases from V and 5 bases from J; junction bases left unmatched: 12. CDR3 length: 15 amino acids. The CDR3 DNA reads as TGTGCCAGTAGGTTAGGGGACTACCGGACCGGGGAGCTGTTTTTT. Translation: CASRLGDYRTGELFF.

The chain links TRBV28 to TRBJ1-3; the D is unclear. Germline-derived CDR1 and CDR2 are MDHEN and SYDVKM. V lost 5 bases and J lost 2, with 16 bases in between. CDR3 length: 16 residues. The DNA of the CDR3 is TGTGCCAGCAGTCCCCCCGGGTTTCGGCCTGGAAACACCATATATTTT. It specifies CASSPPGFRPGNTIYF.

This clone was recorded only once. The rearrangement links TRBV5-4 to TRBJ2-3; D is uncertain. The CDR3 spans 13 residues. Germline CDR1 and CDR2: SGHNT and YYREEE (reference sequence). The ends were cut back, 2 bases at V and 0 bases at J, with 4 bases in the middle. The CDR3 region has the DNA TGTGCCAGCAGCTTCCAAAGCACAGATACGCAGTATTTT. Translating it yields CASSFQSTDTQYF. Complete variable domain (other parts from reference TRBV5-4 and TRBJ2-3): ETGVTQSPTHLIKTRGQQVTLRCSSQSGHNTVSWYQQALGQGPQFIFQYYREEENGRGNFPPRFSGLQFPNYSSELNVNALELDDSALYLCASSFQSTDTQYFGPGTRLTVL.

This chain joins TRBV7-2 and TRBJ2-1; 12 bases are a match to TRBD2. CDR3 length: 18 amino acids. In germline, CDR1 is SGHTA, CDR2 FQGNSA. The V gene end was trimmed by 4 bases and the J gene end by 0 bases; junction bases not matched to a gene: 7. The CDR3 DNA follows: TGTGCCAGCAGCTCCAAGACTAGCGGGAGTCTCTCCTACAATGAGCAGTTCTTC. It is translated as CASSSKTSGSLSYNEQFF.

About this clone itself: Other DNA sequences of this sample code for an identical CDR3. V is TRBV27 and J is TRBJ1-2, with 7 bases that match TRBD1. J gave up 2 bases and V 8 bases, and 5 bases lay outside the gene matches. The CDR3 has 13 amino acids. The germline V gene encodes CDR1 MNHEY and CDR2 SMNVEV (reference sequence). The CDR3 DNA is TGTGCCAGCTCCCTGGGACAGAACTATGGCTACACCTTC. Its translation is CASSLGQNYGYTF.

J is TRBJ1-1 and V is TRBV19, with D possibly being TRBD1 (6 bases). Germline CDR1 is LNHDA and CDR2 is SQIVND (reference sequence). The CDR3 runs to 20 residues. The V end lost 4 bases, the J end lost 1 base, and 28 bases lay between the germline ends. As DNA, the CDR3 is TGTGCCAGTAGTAGCGCCGGGGGGGGCCGGCGCGTCGGGGGGAACACTGAAGCTTTCTTT. The encoded protein is CASSSAGGGRRVGGNTEAFF.

The sample holds one count of this clone. This rearrangement joins TRBV5-1 to TRBJ1-2; D possibly corresponds to TRBD1 (5 bases). V was shortened by 3 bases and J by 4 bases, with 10 bases between the two germline ends. The CDR3 spans 13 residues. Germline values: CDR1 SGHRS, CDR2 YFSETQ. The CDR3 is CASSSQGPYGYTF. CDR3 nucleotide sequence: TGCGCCAGCAGCTCTCAGGGTCCCTATGGCTACACCTTC.

This chain links TRBV5-4 with TRBJ2-3; TRBD2 might be the D (5 bases). V lost 3 bases and J 6 bases, leaving 5 bases between the germline ends. The CDR3 has 11 residues. Germline V gene lookup returns CDR1 SGHNT and CDR2 YYREEE (reference sequence). The CDR3 protein is CASSSGDTQYF. CDR3 coding DNA: TGTGCCAGCAGCTCGGGGGATACGCAGTATTTT.

The chain uses TRBV10-3 and TRBJ2-1; D is unclear. V was pared by 0 bases and J by 0 bases, with 12 bases between. CDR1 ENHRY and CDR2 SYGVKD come from the germline V gene. The CDR3 extends over 17 amino acids. The CDR3 DNA follows: TGTGCCATCAGTGAGTCGAGCCCCATGAGCTCCTACAATGAGCAGTTCTTC. Translating it yields CAISESSPMSSYNEQFF.

The rearrangement joins TRBV28 to TRBJ1-1; D is perhaps TRBD1 (5 bases). The CDR3 extends over 14 amino acids. Trimming cost V 5 bases and J 8 bases, with 18 bases left between them. Germline V lookup: CDR1 MDHEN, CDR2 SYDVKM. The CDR3 sequence is CASSPYRISPEAFF. The CDR3 region has the DNA TGTGCCAGCAGTCCCTACAGGATCTCCCCCGAAGCTTTCTTT.

The J gene is TRBJ2-7, the V gene TRBV6-5; 7 nucleotides agree with TRBD2. The CDR3 length is 14 residues. The V gene end was trimmed by 2 bases and the J gene end by 4 bases; junction bases not matched to a gene: 5. In germline, CDR1 is MNHEY, CDR2 SVGAGI. The CDR3 DNA reads TGTGCCAGCAGTTACGGCGGGAGTGCATACGAGCAGTACTTC. The encoded protein is CASSYGGSAYEQYF.

J is TRBJ2-1 and V is TRBV5-1; D is possibly TRBD1 (5 bases). This CDR3 is built from 14 residues. Trimming took 6 bases from V and 4 from J, leaving 14 bases between them. Germline V gene sequence: CDR1 SGHRS, CDR2 YFSETQ. CDR3 loop: CASTLGVEYNEQFF. CDR3 bases: TGCGCCAGCACCCTAGGGGTCGAATACAATGAGCAGTTCTTC.

The chain combines TRBV6-6 with TRBJ2-2, with a weak D call TRBD2 (6 bases). The CDR3 spans 15 residues. Per the germline V gene, CDR1 is MNHNY and CDR2 is SVGAGI (reference sequence). V was cut by 5 bases and J by 6 bases, with 16 bases left in between. In DNA form, the CDR3 reads TGTGCCAGCAGTCCACCGGACGGAGGGGCCGGGGAGCTGTTTTTT. This codes for CASSPPDGGAGELFF.

V gene TRBV2 combines with J gene TRBJ1-1, with 8 positions matching TRBD1. V shed 6 bases, J shed 1 base, and the junction held 7 bases outside the gene matches. The CDR3 runs 15 residues. Germline V CDR1 and CDR2: SNHLY, FYNNEI. The CDR3, as DNA: TGTGCCAGCAGCGAGACAGGGGTATCGAACACTGAAGCTTTCTTT. Encoded protein: CASSETGVSNTEAFF.

The chain uses TRBV19 and TRBJ2-1; D may be TRBD2 (6 bases). CDR3 length: 13 residues. Germline loops: CDR1 LNHDA, CDR2 SQIVND (reference sequence). V was trimmed by 5 bases and J by 9 bases, leaving 14 bases between them. In DNA form, the CDR3 reads TGTGCCAGTAGTTTGGGAGGAACTGGTGAGCAGTTCTTC. This sequence encodes CASSLGGTGEQFF. The entire variable domain, with the rest obtained from reference TRBV19 and TRBJ2-1, is as follows: DGGITQSPKYLFRKEGQNVTLSCEQNLNHDAMYWYRQDPGQGLRLIYYSQIVNDFQKGDIAEGYSVSREKKESFPLTVTSAQKNPTAFYLCASSLGGTGEQFFGPGTRLTVL.

This clone was recorded only once. This CDR3 is also generated by other DNA sequences in the sample. The chain is built from TRBV19 and TRBJ2-7, with 10 nucleotides matching TRBD1. The CDR3 is made up of 14 amino acids. Germline-derived CDR1 and CDR2 are LNHDA and SQIVND (reference sequence). The V gene end was trimmed by 4 bases and the J gene end by 0 bases; junction bases not matched to a gene: 0. As DNA, the CDR3 is TGTGCCAGTAGTAGGGACAGGGGCTCCTACGAGCAGTACTTC. This codes for CASSRDRGSYEQYF.

The chain joins TRBV4-1 to TRBJ2-7; TRBD1 agrees at 7 bases. Germline trimming cut 4 bases from V and 3 bases from J; bases unmatched to any gene: 6. Germline assignment: CDR1 MGHRA and CDR2 YSYEKL. The CDR3 is 14 residues long. In nucleotides, the CDR3 is TGCGCCAGCAGCCGACTGACAGGGTACTACGAGCAGTACTTC. Amino acid sequence: CASSRLTGYYEQYF.

V usage is TRBV6-1 and J usage is TRBJ1-2, with 10 bases aligning to TRBD1. The CDR3 is made up of 14 amino acids. V gave up 6 bases and J gave up 9 bases; unmatched junction bases: 10. Germline V gene sequence: CDR1 MNHNS, CDR2 SASEGT. The CDR3 region has the DNA TGTGCCAGCAGCTCCGGGACAGGGGACCTCCGCTACACCTTC. Translated, it gives CASSSGTGDLRYTF.

V is TRBV6-5 and J is TRBJ1-2, with 8 positions matching TRBD1. The CDR3 has 15 amino acids. Germline V lookup: CDR1 MNHEY, CDR2 SVGAGI. The ends lost 6 bases at V and 2 bases at J; junction bases unmatched: 8. CDR3 amino acids: CASSPPGQVNYGYTF. The CDR3 DNA reads as TGTGCCAGCAGCCCACCGGGACAGGTGAACTATGGCTACACCTTC.